Shown below are 23 T cell receptor beta chains from a single sample sequenced in a study of human T cells and chemical hapten exposure. TCRdb reprocessed the RACE reads via MiXCR and lists one record per CDR3 protein. This table has some 91,000 distinct CDR3 sequences, less than 35% appearing once. Time point here: patch test 3, about 24 weeks after DPC sensitization. The sample's treatment: therapeutic diphenylcyclopropenone sensitization with weekly scalp DPC. Sequencing was performed on whole blood, taken in connection with sensitization to the hapten diphenylcyclopropenone (DPC). The origin of the receptors is a man in his forties with alopecia areata. Some clones in this sample may be carry-over from other donors' samples.

This clonotype was observed a handful of times. The chain joins TRBV3-1 to TRBJ2-1; D ambiguous. The V end was cut by 0 bases, the J end by 7 bases, with 7 bases between. Germline-derived CDR1 and CDR2 are LGHDT and YNNKEL (reference sequence). The CDR3 consists of 13 residues. CDR3 in amino acids: CASSQDVRNEQFF. The DNA of the CDR3 is TGTGCCAGCAGCCAAGACGTTAGAAATGAGCAGTTCTTC.

This clonotype was detected only a few times. V and J are TRBV28 and TRBJ1-2, with 8 bases that match TRBD1. Losses at the gene ends were 6 bases for V and 4 bases for J; bases not matched to a gene: 16. CDR3 size: 17 residues. Per germline, CDR1 MDHEN and CDR2 SYDVKM. The CDR3 region has the DNA TGTGCCAGCAGCCCCCAGAGGAGGACAGGGTTAGCCTATGGCTACACCTTC. Translated: CASSPQRRTGLAYGYTF.

V gene TRBV2 combines with J gene TRBJ1-5, with TRBD1 as a possible D gene (6 bases). Germline values: CDR1 SNHLY, CDR2 FYNNEI. V gave up 2 bases and J gave up 5 bases, with 16 bases separating them. The CDR3 runs 16 residues. Written as DNA, the CDR3 is TGTGCCAGCAGTGAAACAGGGAAGGGATTTCATCAGCCCCAGCATTTT. It is translated as CASSETGKGFHQPQHF. Full variable domain (remainder filled in from reference TRBV2 and TRBJ1-5): EPEVTQTPSHQVTQMGQEVILRCVPISNHLYFYWYRQILGQKVEFLVSFYNNEISEKSEIFDDQFSVERPDGSNFTLKIRSTKLEDSAMYFCASSETGKGFHQPQHFGDGTRLSIL.

The rearrangement joins TRBV6-1 to TRBJ2-7; maybe TRBD1 (5 bases). The length of the CDR3 is 15 residues. Trimming removed 5 bases from V and 6 bases from J, with 20 bases in between. Germline CDR1 is MNHNS and CDR2 is SASEGT. CDR3 loop: CASSKSASDRGEQYF. In DNA form, the CDR3 reads TGTGCCAGCAGTAAATCCGCCAGTGATAGGGGCGAGCAGTACTTC.

This chain joins TRBV14 and TRBJ2-7; D remains ambiguous. Germline V gives CDR1 SGHDN, CDR2 FVKESK. The CDR3 length is 14 residues. V was clipped by 4 bases and J by 2 bases, with 12 bases between them. The DNA of the CDR3 is TGTGCCAGCAGCCGTAGTACCGCCCCCTACGAGCAGTACTTC. It codes for CASSRSTAPYEQYF.

The rearrangement joins TRBV28 to TRBJ2-3, with D maybe TRBD1 (6 bases). The CDR3 is 15 residues long. V lost 10 bases, J lost 3 bases, and 20 bases lay in between. CDR1 and CDR2 (germline): MDHEN, SYDVKM. The CDR3 loop is CATTLRGSETDTQYF. As DNA, the CDR3 is TGTGCCACGACTCTCAGGGGAAGTGAGACAGATACGCAGTATTTT.

V usage is TRBV27 and J usage is TRBJ2-2; D remains ambiguous. V dropped 7 bases and J dropped 2 bases, with 11 bases sitting between them. Germline-derived CDR1 and CDR2 are MNHEY and SMNVEV (reference sequence). This CDR3 is built from 14 residues. The CDR3 loop reads CASISRRNTGELFF. In DNA, the CDR3 is TGTGCCAGCATATCCCGTAGAAACACCGGGGAGCTGTTTTTT.

This clonotype occurred a few times. The V call is TRBV5-1, the J call TRBJ1-4; the D gene is possibly TRBD1 (5 bases). Per the germline V gene, CDR1 is SGHRS and CDR2 is YFSETQ. The V end lost 0 bases, the J end lost 2 bases, and 8 bases lay between the germline ends. The CDR3 contains 15 residues. The CDR3 DNA follows: TGCGCCAGCAGCTTGGAGGGACTTACTAATGAAAAACTGTTTTTT. It translates to CASSLEGLTNEKLFF. Using reference TRBV5-1 and TRBJ1-4 for the parts outside the CDR3, the full variable domain is KAGVTQTPRYLIKTRGQQVTLSCSPISGHRSVSWYQQTPGQGLQFLFEYFSETQRNKGNFPGRFSGRQFSNSRSEMNVSTLELGDSALYLCASSLEGLTNEKLFFGSGTQLSVL.

The chain's CDR3 is CASSSQQGLGGNQPQHF. For the CDR3, the DNA is TGTGCCAGCAGTTCTCAACAGGGGTTAGGCGGCAATCAGCCCCAGCATTTT. This chain connects TRBV28 to TRBJ1-5; 7 bases align to TRBD1. V dropped 4 bases and J dropped 2; count of bases not matched to a gene: 11. CDR1 is MDHEN and CDR2 is SYDVKM in the germline V gene. CDR3 size: 17 residues. The whole variable domain, remainder taken from reference TRBV28 and TRBJ1-5, is DVKVTQSSRYLVKRTGEKVFLECVQDMDHENMFWYRQDPGLGLRLIYFSYDVKMKEKGDIPEGYSVSREKKERFSLILESASTNQTSMYLCASSSQQGLGGNQPQHFGDGTRLSIL.

This clonotype was counted many times. This rearrangement joins TRBV20-1 to TRBJ2-1; weak D call: TRBD1 (6 bases). Germline CDR1 DFQATT, CDR2 SNEGSKA (reference sequence). V gave up 6 bases and J gave up 6 bases, with 15 bases separating them. The CDR3 has 13 residues. CDR3 sequence reads: CSAENRDPNEQFF. CDR3 coding DNA: TGCAGTGCGGAGAACAGGGATCCCAATGAGCAGTTCTTC.

This clonotype was counted between two and nine times. This sequence joins TRBV6-2 or TRBV6-3 and TRBJ2-3; a possible D gene is TRBD2 (5 bases). The CDR3 sequence is 16 residues long. Per the germline V gene, CDR1 is MNHEY and CDR2 is SVGEGT. V lost 6 bases and J 0 bases, leaving 16 bases between the germline ends. The CDR3 bases are TGTGCCAGCAGGCTCTCCGGGATGATAAGCACAGATACGCAGTATTTT. This gives the protein CASRLSGMISTDTQYF.

This clonotype has only a few counts. The chain joins TRBV7-9 to TRBJ2-7, with D possibly being TRBD2 (5 bases). The germline V gene encodes CDR1 SEHNR and CDR2 FQNEAQ (reference sequence). With 5 bases removed from V and 5 bases from J, the gap between germline ends came to 10 bases. The CDR3 is 12 residues long. In nucleotides, the CDR3 is TGTGCCAGCAGCGAGAGGGTCGACGAGCAGTACTTC. The encoded protein is CASSERVDEQYF.

This chain uses TRBV20-1 with TRBJ2-3; no firm D call. In germline, CDR1 is DFQATT, CDR2 SNEGSKA (reference sequence). The ends were cut back, 4 bases at V and 2 bases at J, with 13 bases in the middle. CDR3 length equals 14 residues. The CDR3 DNA reads as TGCAGTGCTATCGAGTCCCTCATCACAGATACGCAGTATTTT. Amino acid sequence: CSAIESLITDTQYF.

This chain links TRBV20-1 with TRBJ1-1; possibly TRBD1 for D (6 bases). The germline V gene encodes CDR1 DFQATT and CDR2 SNEGSKA (reference sequence). This CDR3 is built from 12 residues. The CDR3 reads CRGGRGDTEAFF. CDR3 nucleotides: TGCAGGGGGGGCAGGGGCGACACTGAAGCTTTCTTT.

This sequence joins TRBV27 and TRBJ2-7; 8 bases map to TRBD2. V shed 4 bases and J 2 bases; nucleotides not matched to a gene: 10. The length of the CDR3 is 16 residues. The germline V gene has CDR1 MNHEY and CDR2 SMNVEV (reference sequence). The CDR3 is CASSSGGAPHPYEQYF. Written as DNA, the CDR3 is TGTGCCAGCAGTTCGGGGGGGGCCCCCCACCCCTACGAGCAGTACTTC.

The rearrangement uses TRBV12-3 or TRBV12-4 and TRBJ2-7, with 13 positions matching TRBD2. After removal of 9 bases from V and 3 bases from J, the junction contained 8 bases not matched to a gene. This CDR3 has 15 amino acids. The CDR3 region is CASSRGTSGNYEQYF. CDR3 sequence (DNA): TGTGCCAGTAGTAGAGGGACTAGCGGGAACTACGAGCAGTACTTC.

This clonotype was picked up a small number of times. The chain combines TRBV6-6 with TRBJ1-1; no clear D. The CDR3 extends over 13 amino acids. Trimming left V 2 bases short and J 4 bases short, with 8 bases between. CDR1 is MNHNY, CDR2 SVGAGI, per germline (reference sequence). Written as DNA, the CDR3 is TGTGCCAGCAGTTACCTGGTTTCCACTGAAGCTTTCTTT. Translation: CASSYLVSTEAFF.

This clonotype has just a few counts. The V gene is TRBV28, the J gene TRBJ2-7; the D is unclear. The V gene lost 5 bases and the J gene lost 2 bases, with 10 bases spanning the gap. Germline V gene data show CDR1 as MDHEN and CDR2 as SYDVKM. CDR3 length equals 13 residues. CDR3 DNA sequence: TGTGCCAGCAGTGCCCTCCCTCCCTACGAGCAGTACTTC. Amino acids: CASSALPPYEQYF.

This clonotype occurred a few times. CDR3 sequence (DNA): TGCAGTGCCTACAAAGCAGATACGCAGTATTTT. Protein sequence: CSAYKADTQYF. The chain employs TRBV20-1 and TRBJ2-3; D gene uncertain. Deletions cut 6 bases from V and 4 bases from J, with 8 bases between. The CDR3 runs to 11 residues. Germline CDR1 DFQATT, CDR2 SNEGSKA (reference sequence).

This clonotype showed up just a few times. The V gene is TRBV27, the J gene TRBJ2-1, with 14 nucleotides matching TRBD2. Trimming removed 4 bases from V and 6 bases from J; junction bases left unmatched: 2. Germline-derived CDR1 and CDR2 are MNHEY and SMNVEV (reference sequence). This CDR3 has 15 amino acids. CDR3 residues: CASSWGTSGSNEQFF. For the CDR3, the DNA is TGTGCCAGCAGTTGGGGGACTAGCGGGAGCAATGAGCAGTTCTTC.

The chain uses TRBV12-3 or TRBV12-4 and TRBJ1-1; 7 bases fit TRBD1. There are 15 residues in the CDR3. Trimming removed 5 bases from V and 5 bases from J; junction bases left unmatched: 11. The CDR3 bases are TGTGCCAGCAGTCTCTCCTCAGGGGGAGGGACTGAAGCTTTCTTT. Amino acid sequence: CASSLSSGGGTEAFF.

This clonotype showed up many times. The rearrangement joins TRBV25-1 to TRBJ2-1, with D possibly matching TRBD2 (5 bases). Germline V gene data show CDR1 as MGHDK and CDR2 as SYGVNS. V lost 9 bases, J lost 1 base, and 13 bases lay in between. The CDR3 sequence is 14 residues long. Here the CDR3 reads CASPTSRSYNEQFF. The CDR3 nucleotides are TGTGCCAGTCCCACTAGTCGGTCCTACAATGAGCAGTTCTTC.

This clonotype occurred a few times. V gene TRBV6-2 or TRBV6-3 combines with J gene TRBJ2-7; unclear D gene. CDR1 and CDR2 from the germline V gene are MNHEY and SVGEGT. Trimming removed 6 bases at V and 4 bases at J, with 13 bases between. The CDR3 length is 13 residues. CDR3 nucleotides: TGTGCCAGCAGCGAGACATGGGGTTACGAGCAGTACTTC. Its translation: CASSETWGYEQYF.